A selection of T cell receptor beta chains follows, all from one sample in a study of blood T cell repertoires in COVID-19. Sequencing used immunoSEQ multiplex PCR; TCRdb keeps in-frame clones, though not all of them. The sample includes 27,000 or so clones, about 88% of them seen just once. Sequenced material: peripheral blood. The receptor set was obtained from a man aged 65 to 85 with active COVID-19. The CDR3 runs from the conserved cysteine through the conserved F or W. Each record gives: V gene, CDR3 protein.

TRBV5-4	CASSRDPNQPQHF
TRBV19	CASSDDRDNEQFF
TRBV3-1/TRBV3-2	CASSHRGIDTQYF
TRBV7-6	CATTYGTGAHNEQFF
TRBV4-3	CASSQDLGQGNTEAFF
TRBV6-6	CASSYSGQGGYGYTF
TRBV20-1	CSASKGNYGYTF
TRBV5-5	CASSPRTGRDEQYF
TRBV3-1/TRBV3-2	CASSQDLRQGSPEAFF
TRBV7-8	CASSLRVGGFYEQYF
TRBV29-1	CSVVDGTGVAEAFF
TRBV6-2/TRBV6-3	CASSPSRGAYNEQFF
TRBV3-1/TRBV3-2	CASSQSGLPLDEQFF
TRBV6-5	CASGSWGRQPQHF
TRBV30	CAWNQGTYGYTF
TRBV9	CASSVTGSENIQYF